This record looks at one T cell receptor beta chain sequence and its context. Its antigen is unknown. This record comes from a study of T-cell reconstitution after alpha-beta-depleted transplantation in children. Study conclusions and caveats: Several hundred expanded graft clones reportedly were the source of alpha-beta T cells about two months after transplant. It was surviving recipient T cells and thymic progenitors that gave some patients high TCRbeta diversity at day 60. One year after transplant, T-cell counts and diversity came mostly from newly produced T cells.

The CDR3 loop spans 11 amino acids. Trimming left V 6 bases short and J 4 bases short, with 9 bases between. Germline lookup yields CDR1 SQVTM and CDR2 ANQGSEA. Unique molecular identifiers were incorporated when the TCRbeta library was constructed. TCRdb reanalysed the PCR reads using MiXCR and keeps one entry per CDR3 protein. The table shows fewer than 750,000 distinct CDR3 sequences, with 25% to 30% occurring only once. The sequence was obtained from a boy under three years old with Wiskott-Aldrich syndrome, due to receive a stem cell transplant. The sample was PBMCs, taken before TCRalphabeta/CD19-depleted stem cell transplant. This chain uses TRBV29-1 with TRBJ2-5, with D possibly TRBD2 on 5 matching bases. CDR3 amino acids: CSVGERETQYF. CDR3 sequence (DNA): TGCAGCGTCGGGGAAAGAGAGACCCAGTACTTC.